This TCR beta chain appears in the sequencing data of a study of T cells in Graves' hyperthyroidism and ophthalmopathy. Findings and limits, study-wide: Separation of ophthalmopathy from stable hyperthyroidism was achieved by a 13 V-J model.

Investigators excluded patients with uncontrolled infection, other autoimmune disease, pregnancy or lactation. On the basis of clinical symptoms, serum thyroxine and TRAb, thyroid ultrasound and orbital computed tomography, diagnoses were made. This clonotype was seen at least ten times. Its antigen is unknown. CDR3 length: 14 residues. Per germline, CDR1 MNHEY and CDR2 SVGAGI. Trimming took 3 bases from V and 2 from J, leaving 11 bases between them. Amplified TCR beta CDR3 regions came from RNA transcripts. The HTBI primer set served for first-round RT-PCR of the TCR CDR3. TCRdb re-called the multiplex PCR reads through MiXCR, storing one row per CDR3 protein. The sample shows more than 500,000 distinct CDR3 sequences, 14% to 15% of them seen only once.

The TCR originated in a woman aged 40 to 49 with Graves' ophthalmopathy. The chain employs TRBV6-5 and TRBJ2-7, with D tentatively TRBD1 (5 bases). The sequencing input was blood. CDR3 DNA sequence: TGTGCCAGCAGTTATGTTGGACAAACCTACGAGCAGTACTTC. Translated: CASSYVGQTYEQYF.